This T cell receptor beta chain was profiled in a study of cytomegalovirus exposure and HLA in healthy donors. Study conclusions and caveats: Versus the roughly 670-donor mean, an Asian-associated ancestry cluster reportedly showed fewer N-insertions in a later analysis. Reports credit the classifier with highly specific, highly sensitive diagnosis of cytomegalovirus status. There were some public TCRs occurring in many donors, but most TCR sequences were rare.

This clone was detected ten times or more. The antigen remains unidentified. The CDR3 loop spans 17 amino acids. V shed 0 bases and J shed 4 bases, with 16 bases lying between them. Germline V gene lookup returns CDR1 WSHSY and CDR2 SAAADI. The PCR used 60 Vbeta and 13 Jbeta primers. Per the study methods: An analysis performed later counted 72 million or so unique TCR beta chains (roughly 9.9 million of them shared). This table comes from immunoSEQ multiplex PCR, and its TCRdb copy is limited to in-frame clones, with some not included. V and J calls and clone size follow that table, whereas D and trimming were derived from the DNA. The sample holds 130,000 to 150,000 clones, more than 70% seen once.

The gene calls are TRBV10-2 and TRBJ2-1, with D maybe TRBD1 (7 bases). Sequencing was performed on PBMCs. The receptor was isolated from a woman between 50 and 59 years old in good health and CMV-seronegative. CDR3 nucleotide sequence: TGCGCCAGCAGTGAGTCAGGAGGGGGCGATGGTTACAATGAGCAGTTCTTC. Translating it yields CASSESGGGDGYNEQFF.